This T cell receptor beta chain was observed in a study of monozygotic twins with inflammatory bowel disease. As to this clonotype: What it binds is not known.

Germline CDR1 is MDHEN and CDR2 is SYDVKM. This CDR3 has 16 residues. One entry per CDR3 protein, without DNA, is what TCRdb gives after re-calling the 5' RACE reads. The sample has around 450,000 distinct CDR3 sequences. Overall study findings and caveats: Healthy co-twins showed greater TCRbeta diversity (inverse Simpson) than IBD patients. Other individuals had fewer clonotypes in common with IBD patients than with healthy twins, especially with disease activity.

The chain uses TRBV28 and TRBJ1-3; TCRdb designates TRBD1, a call that cannot be tested without DNA. The sequence was obtained from a human donor with ulcerative colitis or Crohn's disease, or a healthy co-twin of an affected twin (not recorded which). Sequenced material: blood. The CDR3 protein is CASSVRDRVFGNTIYF.